This TCR beta chain originates from a study of shared clonotypes between healthy human individuals. Overall study findings and caveats: Of the naive CD4 clonotypes, about 5.4% were shared across a handful of donors.

About this clone itself: Its antigen is unknown.

Germline values: CDR1 GTSNPN, CDR2 SVGIG (reference sequence). The CDR3 runs 14 residues. V was cut by 2 bases and J by 4 bases, with 15 bases left in between. TCRdb keeps only in-frame clones here, not all; method: immunoSEQ multiplex PCR. Of about 2.4 million clones listed, 80% to 95% are singletons. Adult Caucasians living in Nashville, Tennessee made up all of the donors. The source material was naive CD4+ T cells from PBMCs. Subset here: CD45RA+ positively selected. This sequence originates from a man aged 18 to 29 in good health. Some clones in this sample may be carry-over from other donors' samples. The gene calls are TRBV30 and TRBJ2-7, with unresolved D. CDR3 amino acids: CAWSLLIRRYEQYF. The CDR3 nucleotides read TGTGCCTGGAGTCTTCTAATAAGGAGATACGAGCAGTACTTC.